Reported below is one T cell receptor beta chain. CDR1 SEHNR and CDR2 FQNEAQ come from the germline V gene (reference sequence). CDR3 length equals 14 residues. With 3 bases removed from V and 7 bases from J, the gap between germline ends came to 12 bases. Data came from immunoSEQ multiplex PCR; TCRdb stores just in-frame clones and leaves some out. The table lists about 39,000 clones, approximately 80% of them singletons. This sample was included in a study of Ad26.COV2.S vaccination and SARS-CoV-2 variants. The chain carries TRBV7-9 and TRBJ1-4, with D maybe TRBD1 (5 bases). This sample comprised peripheral blood, obtained after recovery from COVID-19. This TCR derives from a human donor who had recovered from COVID-19. The CDR3 here is CASSFRGETEKLFF. The CDR3 region has the DNA TGTGCCAGCAGCTTCCGGGGGGAAACTGAAAAACTGTTTTTT. The entire variable domain, with the rest obtained from reference TRBV7-9 and TRBJ1-4, is as follows: DTGVSQNPRHKITKRGQNVTFRCDPISEHNRLYWYRQTLGQGPEFLTYFQNEAQLEKSRLLSDRFSAERPKGSFSTLEIQRTEQGDSAMYLCASSFRGETEKLFFGSGTQLSVL.